The rows below give T cell receptor beta chains drawn from one sample of a study of shared clonotypes between healthy human individuals. Profiled with immunoSEQ multiplex PCR; TCRdb holds only in-frame clones, not every one. The repertoire has about 1.5 million clones, around 95% of them found once; the top ten carry approximately 1.1%. The specimen sequenced was naive CD4+ T cells sorted from blood. These receptors were obtained from a man aged 25-45 years in good health. CDR3s leave out the opening cysteine and the closing phenylalanine or tryptophan.

J: TRBJ2-1
length: 13
V: TRBV2
CDR3: ASSEVGEVLNEQF

J: TRBJ2-7
length: 12
V: TRBV5-4
CDR3: ASSLGGAFYEQY

J: TRBJ2-1
length: 15
V: TRBV9
CDR3: ASSVGKGLARNNEQF

J: TRBJ1-1
length: 12
V: TRBV18
CDR3: ASSPAGRTTEAF

J: TRBJ2-1
length: 14
V: TRBV9
CDR3: ASSVEVSGSVGEQF

J: TRBJ2-2
length: 12
V: TRBV6-1
CDR3: ASSEGTVTGELF

J: TRBJ2-2
length: 15
V: TRBV25-1
CDR3: ASSSWTSGIDTGELF

J: TRBJ2-1
length: 13
V: TRBV5-1
CDR3: ASSLMGGRAREQF

J: TRBJ1-1
length: 10
V: TRBV6-1
CDR3: ASSALNTEAF

J: TRBJ1-6
length: 11
V: TRBV5-1
CDR3: ASSPRYNSPLH

J: TRBJ2-1
length: 9
V: TRBV11-2
CDR3: ASSFSNEQF

J: TRBJ1-5
length: 12
V: TRBV10-3
CDR3: AIKSGTGNQPQH

J: TRBJ2-2
length: 11
V: TRBV30
CDR3: AWSVPYTGELF

J: TRBJ2-6
length: 11
V: TRBV25-1
CDR3: ASSVTGANVLT

J: TRBJ2-7
length: 10
V: TRBV5-1
CDR3: ASSSTGIEQY

J: TRBJ2-4
length: 13
V: TRBV15
CDR3: ATSRQGLAKNIQY

J: TRBJ2-7
length: 13
V: TRBV6-5
CDR3: ASSYHASGNYEQY

J: TRBJ2-7
length: 12
V: TRBV7-9
CDR3: ASSLGGGLYEQY

J: TRBJ2-7
length: 11
V: TRBV29-1
CDR3: SVAGGLIYEQY

J: TRBJ1-5
length: 14
V: TRBV7-2
CDR3: ASSLGLVNSNQPQH

J: TRBJ1-5
length: 13
V: TRBV27
CDR3: ASSSTRTGYQPQH

J: TRBJ2-1
length: 9
V: TRBV7-9
CDR3: ASSASTEQF

J: TRBJ2-7
length: 10
V: TRBV28
CDR3: ASSLGPREQY